The rows below give T cell receptor beta chains drawn from one sample of a study of T cells in Graves' hyperthyroidism and ophthalmopathy. TCRdb reprocessed the multiplex PCR reads via MiXCR and lists one record per CDR3 protein. The sample shows over 300,000 distinct CDR3 sequences, over 11% of them seen only once. Source material: blood. These receptors were taken from a woman aged 55-69 years with Graves' hyperthyroidism. The CDR3 runs from the conserved cysteine through the conserved F or W. Fields, in order: clone size, J gene, D gene, CDR3 length, V gene, CDR3 protein, CDR3 DNA. D genes are given only for firm matches. The listing skips clone size in some rows; elsewhere it reads once, few, many or a size class.

>few|TRBJ2-7|-|13|TRBV19
CATTEQGGNEQYF
TGTGCCACCACAGAACAGGGAGGAAACGAGCAGTACTTC
>many|TRBJ2-3|-|13|TRBV7-8
CASSNRGRDTQYF
TGTGCCAGCAGCAATAGGGGAAGAGATACGCAGTATTTT
>many|TRBJ1-4|-|11|TRBV28
CASSTEQGLFF
TGTGCCAGCAGTACGGAACAGGGACTGTTTTTT
>-|TRBJ2-5|TRBD1|15|TRBV6-2/TRBV6-3
CASSWYPGGEGTQYF
TGTGCCAGCAGTTGGTATCCAGGGGGCGAAGGGACCCAGTACTTC
>few|TRBJ2-4|TRBD1|17|TRBV18
CASSPQQGGRDKNIQYF
TGTGCCAGCTCACCACAACAGGGGGGCCGCGACAAAAACATTCAGTACTTC
>many|TRBJ1-1|-|17|TRBV11-2
CASVQGAVTGAHTEAFF
TGTGCCAGCGTACAGGGAGCTGTGACTGGTGCCCACACTGAAGCTTTCTTT
>-|TRBJ2-2|-|15|TRBV5-1
CASSLEDPLSGELFF
TGCGCCAGCAGCTTGGAGGACCCCCTAAGCGGGGAGCTGTTTTTT
>many|TRBJ2-7|-|16|TRBV7-9
CASSFKQPRVSYEQYF
TGTGCCAGCAGCTTCAAACAACCGAGGGTCTCCTACGAGCAGTACTTC
>many|TRBJ2-1|TRBD1|14|TRBV6-1
CASSAGQGGNEQFF
TGTGCCAGCAGCGCGGGACAGGGGGGGAATGAGCAGTTCTTC
>many|TRBJ2-5|TRBD1|15|TRBV18
CASSSSTGGRETQYF
TGTGCCAGCTCATCCTCGACAGGGGGAAGAGAGACCCAGTACTTC
>few|TRBJ2-2|TRBD2|15|TRBV12-3/TRBV12-4
CASSQTSGRAGELFF
TGTGCCAGCAGTCAGACTAGCGGGAGGGCCGGGGAGCTGTTTTTT
>many|TRBJ1-2|TRBD1|17|TRBV3-1
CASSQVGGQGLNGGYTF
TGTGCCAGCAGCCAAGTAGGGGGACAGGGGCTGAATGGTGGCTACACCTTC
>few|TRBJ2-1|-|17|TRBV7-2
CASSLGWGGRGYNEQFF
TGTGCCAGCAGCTTAGGCTGGGGGGGCCGAGGGTACAATGAGCAGTTCTTC
>-|TRBJ2-1|-|13|TRBV19
CASNSQGLGEQFF
TGTGCCAGTAATTCACAGGGACTTGGTGAGCAGTTCTTC
>many|TRBJ2-7|-|12|TRBV28
CASSFSIYEQYF
TGTGCCAGCAGTTTTAGTATCTACGAGCAGTACTTC
>many|TRBJ1-5|-|15|TRBV10-2
CASSDRGGGNQPQHF
TGCGCCAGCAGTGATAGGGGAGGGGGCAATCAGCCCCAGCATTTT
>-|TRBJ1-5|-|15|TRBV19
CASSRISGRNQPQHF
TGTGCCAGTAGTAGGATCTCAGGGCGCAATCAGCCCCAGCATTTT
>-|TRBJ2-1|TRBD1|15|TRBV5-1
CASSPWTGSYNEQFF
TGCGCCAGCAGCCCCTGGACAGGCTCCTACAATGAGCAGTTCTTC
>few|TRBJ2-1|TRBD2|15|TRBV2
CASSRGLANVNEQFF
TGTGCCAGCAGTAGGGGACTAGCGAATGTTAATGAGCAGTTCTTC
>many|TRBJ1-6|-|13|TRBV3-1
CASSQGGRSPLHF
TGTGCCAGCAGCCAGGGGGGACGCTCACCCCTCCACTTT
>-|TRBJ2-7|-|14|TRBV27
CASSPRTAGYEQYF
TGTGCCAGCAGTCCTCGGACAGCCGGCTACGAGCAGTACTTC
>many|TRBJ1-5|TRBD1|17|TRBV5-6
CASSFGTGADSNQPQHF
TGTGCCAGCAGCTTCGGGACAGGGGCGGATAGCAATCAGCCCCAGCATTTT
>many|TRBJ2-1|TRBD2|18|TRBV7-9
CASSRGQGLAGESNEQFF
TGTGCCAGCAGCCGAGGACAGGGACTAGCGGGAGAGAGCAATGAGCAGTTCTTC
>-|TRBJ2-2|-|14|TRBV19
CASSSPARAGELFF
TGTGCCAGTAGTTCCCCTGCCCGAGCCGGGGAGCTGTTTTTT
>few|TRBJ2-3|-|13|TRBV5-1
CASSLEGQRTQYF
TGCGCCAGCAGCTTGGAGGGGCAAAGGACGCAGTATTTT
>many|TRBJ2-7|-|12|TRBV28
CASRPTGYEQYF
TGTGCCAGCAGACCCACGGGCTACGAGCAGTACTTC
>many|TRBJ2-1|TRBD2|15|TRBV11-2
CASSLVILAGNEQLF
TGTGCCAGCAGCTTAGTGATACTAGCGGGCAATGAGCAGCTCTTC
>-|TRBJ2-4|-|16|TRBV7-9
CASSQGGGAAKNIQYF
TGCGCCAGCAGCCAAGGAGGGGGCGCAGCCAAAAACATTCAGTACTTC
>many|TRBJ1-1|-|12|TRBV5-1
CASRQGDTEAFF
TGCGCCAGCAGACAGGGCGACACTGAAGCTTTCTTT